This is a list of T cell receptor beta chains from one sample in a study of blood T cell repertoires in COVID-19. Sequencing used immunoSEQ multiplex PCR; TCRdb keeps in-frame clones, though not all of them. The table has more than 85,000 clones, about 76% seen once. The sequenced material came from peripheral blood. The receptors come from a woman in her seventies with acute or convalescent COVID-19. Both conserved end residues are part of each CDR3. The D gene is left open where the match is weak. For some rows the clone size is stated as once, few or many, or as a class when expanded; others skip it.

>TRBD2|-|TRBJ2-2|TRBV7-2
CASSLAASGYTGELFF
TGTGCCAGCAGCTTAGCCGCTAGCGGGTACACCGGGGAGCTGTTTTTT
>-|few|TRBJ1-2|TRBV3-1/TRBV3-2
CASSQGGRGNSGYTF
TGTGCCAGCAGCCAAGGTGGTCGCGGTAACTCTGGCTACACCTTC
>-|-|TRBJ1-1|TRBV6-5
CASHGRGWTEAFF
TGTGCCAGTCACGGGCGGGGGTGGACTGAAGCTTTCTTT
>-|-|TRBJ1-3|TRBV11-2
CASSSPSGWGNTIYF
TGTGCCAGCAGCTCCCCGTCGGGATGGGGAAACACCATATATTTT
>-|-|TRBJ2-3|TRBV9
CASSVSGAGTDTQYF
TGTGCCAGCAGCGTTTCAGGGGCAGGCACAGATACGCAGTATTTT
>-|-|TRBJ2-1|TRBV19
CASRDILDNEQFF
TGTGCCAGCCGGGACATTCTTGATAATGAGCAGTTCTTC
>-|many|TRBJ1-1|TRBV7-9
CASSLVGKGLVARNTEAFF
TGTGCCAGCAGCTTAGTGGGGAAGGGGCTCGTGGCCCGGAACACTGAAGCTTTCTTT
>-|-|TRBJ2-5|TRBV7-9
CASSRRDSRSQYF
TGTGCCAGCAGCCGGAGGGATAGTAGGTCCCAGTACTTC
>TRBD1|-|TRBJ1-6|TRBV27
CASRSVHIGQADNSPLHF
TGTGCCAGCAGATCAGTACACATCGGACAGGCGGATAATTCACCCCTCCACTTT
>TRBD1|-|TRBJ1-2|TRBV6-6
CASSSGTGFAYGYTF
TGTGCCAGCAGCTCCGGGACAGGGTTCGCCTATGGCTACACCTTC
>-|once|TRBJ2-6|TRBV4-3
CASSQDQGSGANVLTF
TGCGCCAGCAGCCAAGACCAGGGTAGTGGGGCCAACGTCCTGACTTTC
>-|-|TRBJ1-1|TRBV19
CASSPFVRGHTEAFF
TGTGCCAGTAGTCCCTTCGTTCGTGGCCACACTGAAGCTTTCTTT
>-|-|TRBJ2-7|TRBV5-1
CASSFQDITYEQYF
TGCGCCAGCAGCTTCCAGGATATAACCTACGAGCAGTACTTC
>-|-|TRBJ2-5|TRBV5-1
CASRTMDQETQYF
TGCGCCAGCAGGACAATGGACCAAGAGACCCAGTACTTC
>TRBD1|-|TRBJ1-2|TRBV6-1
CASSVRQGSAHNYGYTF
TGTGCCAGCAGTGTCCGACAGGGGTCTGCTCATAACTATGGCTACACCTTC
>-|few|TRBJ1-6|TRBV9
CASSVEQHNSPLHF
TGTGCCAGCAGCGTAGAGCAACATAATTCACCCCTCCACTTT
>-|-|TRBJ1-6|TRBV25-1
CASSEQGRYNSPLHF
TGTGCCAGCAGTGAACAGGGAAGATATAATTCACCCCTCCACTTT
>-|once|TRBJ1-4|TRBV25-1
CASTASQGSNEKLFF
TGTGCCAGCACTGCCTCCCAGGGGTCTAATGAAAAACTGTTTTTT
>-|-|TRBJ1-5|TRBV7-2
CASSLVGGANQPQHF
TGTGCCAGCAGCTTAGTGGGTGGGGCAAATCAGCCCCAGCATTTT
>-|-|TRBJ1-2|TRBV3-1/TRBV3-2
CASSQVGALSGGYTF
TGTGCCAGCAGCCAAGTAGGGGCTCTATCTGGGGGCTACACCTTC
>-|-|TRBJ2-3|TRBV30
CAWSPHGADTQYF
TGTGCCTGGAGTCCCCACGGGGCAGATACGCAGTATTTT
>TRBD1|-|TRBJ1-5|TRBV12-3/TRBV12-4
CASSFSRGVAHF
TGTGCCAGCAGTTTCTCCAGGGGGGTAGCGCATTTT
>-|-|TRBJ1-6|TRBV3-1/TRBV3-2
CASSQDSTSTPLHF
TGTGCCAGCAGCCAAGATTCGACAAGTACACCCCTCCACTTT
>-|-|TRBJ1-5|TRBV5-1
CASSLVGGGQPQHF
TGCGCCAGCAGCTTGGTCGGGGGTGGCCAGCCCCAGCATTTT
>TRBD1|once|TRBJ2-7|TRBV2
CASRPGQVPYEQYF
TGTGCCAGCAGGCCGGGACAGGTACCCTACGAGCAGTACTTC
>-|-|TRBJ2-2|TRBV11-3
CASSLAGFTGELFF
TGTGCCAGCAGCTTAGCAGGGTTCACCGGGGAGCTGTTTTTT
>-|few|TRBJ2-7|TRBV20-1
CSANSELTLYF
TGCAGTGCCAACTCCGAGTTAACTCTATACTTC
>-|-|TRBJ1-5|TRBV24-1
CATSDPTRDSNQPQHF
TGTGCCACCAGTGACCCCACGAGGGATAGCAATCAGCCCCAGCATTTT
>-|-|TRBJ1-3|TRBV7-9
CASSPRGGAGGNTIYF
TGTGCCAGCAGCCCCCGGGGGGGGGCAGGTGGAAACACCATATATTTT
>-|-|TRBJ2-3|TRBV4-1
CASGADTQYF
TGCGCCTCAGGGGCAGATACGCAGTATTTT
>TRBD2|once|TRBJ2-1|TRBV5-1
CASSLDLAGYNEQFF
TGCGCCAGCAGCTTGGATCTAGCGGGATACAATGAGCAGTTCTTC
>TRBD1|-|TRBJ2-1|TRBV27
CASSYLGTGLNNEQFF
TGTGCCAGCAGTTACTTAGGGACAGGGCTCAACAATGAGCAGTTCTTC
>-|few|TRBJ1-1|TRBV9
CASSPGDDTEAFF
TGTGCCAGCAGCCCAGGGGATGACACTGAAGCTTTCTTT
>TRBD1|-|TRBJ1-1|TRBV19
CASIQGQGKNTEAFF
TGTGCCAGTATCCAGGGACAGGGGAAGAACACTGAAGCTTTCTTT
>TRBD1|many|TRBJ1-5|TRBV7-9
CASSLLGQGADDQPQHF
TGTGCCAGCAGCTTGCTTGGACAGGGGGCGGACGATCAGCCCCAGCATTTT
>-|-|TRBJ2-7|TRBV7-2
CASSPPGLERGQYF
TGTGCCAGCAGCCCGCCGGGACTCGAAAGAGGGCAGTACTTC
>TRBD2|many|TRBJ2-3|TRBV4-1
CASSQALRTSGGTDTQYF
TGCGCCAGCAGCCAAGCCCTGAGGACTAGCGGGGGCACAGATACGCAGTATTTT
>TRBD1|once|TRBJ1-1|TRBV5-6
CASSLPTGGLGTEAFF
TGTGCCAGCAGCTTGCCGACAGGGGGCTTGGGCACTGAAGCTTTCTTT
>-|-|TRBJ1-4|TRBV19
CASSIAMGRGNEKLFF
TGTGCCAGTAGTATAGCCATGGGAAGGGGTAATGAAAAACTGTTTTTT
>TRBD2|-|TRBJ2-3|TRBV5-1
CASSFSGGETDTQYF
TGCGCCAGCAGCTTTAGCGGGGGGGAGACAGATACGCAGTATTTT
>-|once|TRBJ2-7|TRBV5-1
CASSSTPGQTYEQYF
TGCGCCAGCAGCTCGACGCCGGGACAAACCTACGAGCAGTACTTC
>-|-|TRBJ1-6|TRBV3-1/TRBV3-2
CASSQVAAGFITYNSPLHF
TGTGCCAGCAGCCAAGTCGCCGCAGGCTTTATCACCTATAATTCACCCCTCCACTTT
>TRBD2|-|TRBJ2-7|TRBV7-2
CASSLALGGVNPLTYEQYF
TGTGCCAGCAGCTTAGCGCTGGGGGGGGTTAACCCCCTCACCTACGAGCAGTACTTC
>-|few|TRBJ2-7|TRBV5-1
CASSFFQGYEQYF
TGCGCCAGCAGCTTCTTCCAGGGTTACGAGCAGTACTTC
>-|-|TRBJ2-5|TRBV6-5
CASTSGQETQYF
TGTGCCAGCACCAGCGGCCAAGAGACCCAGTACTTC
>-|-|TRBJ1-2|TRBV4-1
CASSQVQGANYGYTF
TGCGCCAGCAGCCAAGTTCAAGGGGCTAACTATGGCTACACCTTC
>TRBD1|-|TRBJ1-2|TRBV18
CASSPLGGAVPGQGQGYTF
TGTGCCAGCTCACCACTCGGGGGGGCCGTCCCGGGACAGGGGCAAGGCTACACCTTC
>-|-|TRBJ1-1|TRBV4-2
CASSQDLMGRGEAFF
TGTGCCAGCAGCCAAGATCTGATGGGCAGGGGTGAAGCTTTCTTT
>-|-|TRBJ1-4|TRBV19
CASSIVGGPGELFF
TGTGCCAGTAGTATCGTAGGAGGTCCGGGTGAACTGTTTTTT
>TRBD1|-|TRBJ2-5|TRBV25-1
CASRPGGSQETQYF
TGTGCCAGCCGTCCAGGGGGCTCCCAAGAGACCCAGTACTTC
>-|-|TRBJ1-2|TRBV6-6
CASSQTDNLDYGYTF
TGTGCCAGCAGCCAGACAGATAACCTAGACTATGGCTACACCTTC
>TRBD1|-|TRBJ1-5|TRBV19
CASGQGNHQPQHF
TGTGCCAGTGGACAGGGGAACCATCAGCCCCAGCATTTT
>TRBD2|-|TRBJ2-5|TRBV5-1
CASTVAGGLETQYF
TGCGCCAGCACCGTAGCGGGGGGGCTGGAGACCCAGTACTTC
>-|few|TRBJ1-1|TRBV4-1
CASSPVGGMPEAFF
TGCGCCAGCAGCCCCGTGGGAGGGATGCCTGAAGCTTTCTTT
>-|-|TRBJ2-7|TRBV5-1
CASRTTSGYEQYF
TGCGCCAGCAGGACTACCAGCGGCTACGAGCAGTACTTC
>-|once|TRBJ2-5|TRBV9
CASSVAQGRETQYF
TGTGCCAGCAGCGTAGCACAGGGACGAGAGACCCAGTACTTC
>-|-|TRBJ2-3|TRBV6-5
CASSYSGVQLF
TGTGCCAGCAGTTACTCTGGTGTGCAGTTATTT
>-|-|TRBJ1-1|TRBV7-9
CASSISIQGTEAFF
TGTGCCAGCAGCATAAGCATACAGGGCACTGAAGCTTTCTTT
>TRBD2|-|TRBJ2-1|TRBV4-1
CASSPRDYRQCGQFF
TGCGCCAGCAGCCCCCGGGACTACCGCCAATGTGGGCAGTTCTTC
>TRBD1|once|TRBJ1-5|TRBV19
CASRDRGNQPQHF
TGTGCCAGTAGGGACAGGGGCAATCAGCCCCAGCATTTT